The clone carrying this T cell receptor beta chain occurred once. Its cognate antigen is unknown. A single base separates this from a much larger clone, so it may be a read error. This sample is drawn from a study of T-cell reconstitution after alpha-beta-depleted transplantation in children. The CDR3 is 14 residues long. With V trimmed by 3 bases and J by 10 bases, 9 bases remained unmatched. In germline, CDR1 is SGHRS, CDR2 YFSETQ. Study-wide points: Roughly two months post-transplant, alpha-beta T cells reportedly originated from several hundred graft clones that had expanded.

Unique molecular identifiers were used in preparing the TCRbeta library. One entry per CDR3 protein results from TCRdb running MiXCR on the PCR reads. The sample lists 250,000 to 300,000 distinct CDR3 sequences; roughly 11% were seen once. The chain links TRBV5-1 to TRBJ1-1, with 10 bases aligning to TRBD1. This sequence was found in a male patient under 10 years old who had a stem cell transplant for chronic granulomatous disease, so the T cells may come from the graft donor. The source material was peripheral blood, sampled 180 days after TCRalphabeta/CD19-depleted stem cell transplant. The CDR3 DNA is TGCGCCAGCAGCTGGGGACAGGGGCACAGTTCAGCTTTCTTT. Translating gives CASSWGQGHSSAFF.